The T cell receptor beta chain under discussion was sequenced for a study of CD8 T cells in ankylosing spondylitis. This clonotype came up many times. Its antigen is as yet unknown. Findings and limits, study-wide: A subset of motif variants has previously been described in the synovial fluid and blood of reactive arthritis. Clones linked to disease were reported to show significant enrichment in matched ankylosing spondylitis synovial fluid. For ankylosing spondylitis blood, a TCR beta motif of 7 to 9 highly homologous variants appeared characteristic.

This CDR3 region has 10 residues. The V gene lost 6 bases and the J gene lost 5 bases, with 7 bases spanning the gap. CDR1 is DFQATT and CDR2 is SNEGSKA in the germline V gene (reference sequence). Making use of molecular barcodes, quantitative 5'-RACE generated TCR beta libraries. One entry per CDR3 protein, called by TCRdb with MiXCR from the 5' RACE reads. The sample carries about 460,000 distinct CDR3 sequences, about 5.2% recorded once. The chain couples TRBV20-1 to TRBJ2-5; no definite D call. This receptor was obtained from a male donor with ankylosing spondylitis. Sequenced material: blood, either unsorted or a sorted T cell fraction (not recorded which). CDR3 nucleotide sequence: TGCAGTGCGGATAAGGAGACCCAGTACTTC. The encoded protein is CSADKETQYF.